This TCR beta chain was recorded in a study of vaccination and CD4 T cells after COVID-19 (dated by TCRdb to 2022 to 2024). Turning to the overall study: Convalescent patients had a positive SARS-CoV-2 result on nasal swab PCR, and of these patients, several had mild disease and one had severe disease. Six males and four females were included in the convalescent cohort, with two Hispanic individuals, seven Caucasians, two Asians and one multiracial person represented. Each participant got two doses of either the Pfizer-BioNTech BNT162b2 vaccine (n=8) or the Moderna mRNA-1273 vaccine (n=2). Post-COVID blood samples were collected from convalescent patients a median of about 92 days after diagnosis, with a range of roughly 35 to 170 days. Post-vaccine blood samples were obtained a median of about 72 days after the second vaccine dose, with a range of roughly 13 to 250 days. Overlapping spike peptide pools from SARS-CoV-2 and from the common cold coronaviruses HCoV-NL63, HCoV-OC43 and HCoV-229E were used as culture stimuli. In control cultures, a CEFX viral epitope pool was used as positive control, an HIV-1 Nef peptide pool was used as negative control, or no peptide was added. In nine to eleven COVID-19 convalescent patients and a few infection-naive healthy vaccine recipients, researchers compared the spike-specific CD4+ TCR repertoire from before mRNA vaccination with the repertoire from after. Study-wide conclusions, independent of this receptor: Although the median number of SARS-CoV-2-reactive clonotypes went up from 20 to 25 after infection to more than 30 after vaccination, the increase was not significant. Only a relatively small number of convalescent patients were included in the study, and early timepoints following natural infection were not analyzed. In convalescent patients, a median roughly 86% of post-vaccine SARS-CoV-2-reactive clones were detected only after vaccination, suggesting vaccine-specific priming. Of the vaccine-specific clones found in convalescent patients, nearly all (304 of 307) were mono-reactive for SARS-CoV-2 spike instead of being cross-reactive with common cold coronaviruses.

Worth noting for this clonotype: Which antigen it targets is not known. Base-call qualities are not available, and no considerably larger clone is one nucleotide away.

CDR1 and CDR2 (SEHNR, FQNEAQ) derive from the germline V gene (reference sequence). Measured from the cysteine to the phenylalanine, the CDR3 is 14 residues long. The entry retains the CDR3 DNA only, 42 bases that are in frame from base 1. Germline trimming amounts to 3 bases on V and 6 bases on J, with 6 as the count of junction bases outside the gene matches. The sample's treatment or condition label is to be understood as: approximately 10-day PBMC culture with coronavirus spike peptide pools or control peptides (ViraFEST assay). The ViraFEST assay, used in the study, expanded antigen-specific T cells with peptide pools and then identified the expanded clonotypes through TCR sequencing. The convalescent patients' positive SARS-CoV-2 PCR tests were from March to December 2020, which was before the Alpha, Beta and Delta variants emerged in the United States. About 2 million PBMCs per well were cultured in IMDM with roughly 4.8% human AB serum and around 10 IU/ml IL-2, plus 10 ug/ml peptide pools. Half of the culture medium was replaced with fresh IL-2-containing medium on days 3 and 7. CD4+ T cells were isolated after 10 days of culture through negative selection using the EasySep CD4+ T cell isolation kit. Ficoll-Paque Plus gradient centrifugation was used to isolate PBMCs from whole blood, and the isolated PBMCs were then either used fresh or cryopreserved at -140C. Culture conditions were generally each tested in triplicate wells.

The library was obtained by PCR. At the Johns Hopkins FTIC core, DNA from the cultured CD4+ T cells underwent TCR sequencing with the Oncomine TCR Beta short-read assay. The QIAamp micro DNA kit was used to extract genomic DNA from the cultured CD4+ T cells. The Oncomine TCR Beta libraries from cultured CD4+ T cells were pooled using unique dual indexes and then sequenced on an Illumina iSeq 100. The original pipeline was this. Non-productive sequences were removed, and CDR3s not starting with C, not ending with F or W, or shorter than 7 amino acids were discarded. Antigen-specific clonotypes were identified with the MANAFEST web application by comparing peptide-stimulated wells with reference and other culture wells. Positive clones required FDR below 0.05, an odds ratio above 5, and productive frequency above 0.1% in at least two of three replicate wells. Clonotypes that were significantly expanded in both SARS-CoV-2 spike wells and at least one common cold coronavirus spike condition were defined as cross-reactive. Using R version 3.6.1, CDR3 homology was evaluated through Levenshtein distances (stringdist) along with unrooted phylogenetic trees (ape). In TCRdb, the public reads were trimmed at Q25 with fastp and aligned with MiXCR, with productive beta chains retained. Identical CDR3 protein sequences are pooled into one entry, listed with their most common genes and DNA. These V and J calls derive from TCRdb rather than the authors' analysis. Counted in this sample were 9,500 to 15,000 distinct CDR3 sequences; under 65% of them appeared once. The ten biggest clones cover about 18% of the sample.

The chain couples TRBV7-9 to TRBJ2-7; the junction holds 9 bases that match TRBD1. The sample here was cultured CD4+ T cells from blood, taken after SARS-CoV-2 vaccination. This clonotype was obtained from a human donor with COVID-19. In nucleotides, the sequence is TGTGCCAGCAGCTTCACCGGGACAGGGTCCGAGCAGTACTTC. Translated, this is CASSFTGTGSEQYF.